The source of this TCR beta chain is a study of regulatory T cells in long-lasting Graves disease. Overall study: For a period under 3 months, newly diagnosed Graves' patients had taken antithyroid drugs.

Building of the TCR beta libraries involved iRepertoire HTBI primers and Arm-PCR of CDR3 regions. Each CDR3 protein is one row after TCRdb ran MiXCR on the multiplex PCR reads. Of 680,000 or so distinct CDR3 sequences in the sample, 16% are singletons; the top ten hold roughly 18%. Time point meaning: newly diagnosed GD, antithyroid drugs for less than 3 months. Making the TCR library involved RNA that had been extracted from PBMCs. These data were also reused for a study on T cells in Graves' hyperthyroidism and ophthalmopathy. According to that study: Patients aged 18 to 65 had newly diagnosed hyperthyroidism lasting under 2 months. TCR CDR3 regions were first amplified by RT-PCR with HTBI primers.

The sample in question was peripheral blood mononuclear cells (PBMCs), obtained at new diagnosis, from a patient treated with antithyroid drugs. The clonotype originates from a woman in her twenties or thirties with Graves disease.

CDR3 sequence (DNA): TGTGCCACCAGAGCGGGGACCACAGATACGCAGTATTTT. Amino acid sequence: CATRAGTTDTQYF. The chain carries TRBV2 and TRBJ2-3; TRBD2 matches at 7 bases. CDR3 length equals 13 residues. Germline-derived CDR1 and CDR2 are SNHLY and FYNNEI. V was pared by 10 bases and J by 2 bases, with 6 bases of the junction left unmatched.